This T cell receptor (beta chain) was recorded in a study of T cell responses to AZD1222 COVID-19 vaccine. Points from the study as a whole: Seropositivity was recorded at baseline in only a handful of AZD1222 recipients. The donor group comprised mostly white British people and more females; the analysis possibly underestimated clonal diversity. Repertoires were obtained solely post-peak T cell response. Researchers report vaccine-associated CD4 TCRs spanning spike, with dominance at 160-218 and 743-854.

Details on this clone: Its antigen remains unidentified.

Profiling relied on immunoSEQ multiplex PCR, and the TCRdb table lists in-frame clones only, not all of them. The table lists around 90,000 clones, 91% of them singletons. Germline-derived CDR1 and CDR2 are MNHNY and SVGAGI (reference sequence). The CDR3 sequence is 14 residues long. The J segment lost 3 bases and the V segment lost 5 bases, leaving 4 bases of the junction unmatched. J is TRBJ1-1 and V is TRBV6-6, with 9 bases matching TRBD1. The source of this sequence is an adult in good health. Sequenced here: peripheral blood, sampled on day 0 of MenACWY control vaccination. The CDR3 loop reads CASSLRTGDTEAFF. In nucleotides, the CDR3 is TGTGCCAGCAGTCTCCGGACAGGGGACACTGAAGCTTTCTTT.